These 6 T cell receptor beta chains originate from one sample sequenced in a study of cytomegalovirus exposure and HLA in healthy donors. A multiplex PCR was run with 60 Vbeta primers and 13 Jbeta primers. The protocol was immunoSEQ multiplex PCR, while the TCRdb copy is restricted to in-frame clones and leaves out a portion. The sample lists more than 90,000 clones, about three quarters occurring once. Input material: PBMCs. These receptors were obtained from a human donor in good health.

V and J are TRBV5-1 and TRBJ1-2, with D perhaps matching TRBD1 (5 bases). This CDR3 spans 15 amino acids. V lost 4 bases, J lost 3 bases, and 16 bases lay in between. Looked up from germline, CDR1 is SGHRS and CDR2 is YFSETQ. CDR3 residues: CASSPQGLLDYGYTF. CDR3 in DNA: TGCGCCAGCAGCCCCCAGGGACTTTTGGACTATGGCTACACCTTC.

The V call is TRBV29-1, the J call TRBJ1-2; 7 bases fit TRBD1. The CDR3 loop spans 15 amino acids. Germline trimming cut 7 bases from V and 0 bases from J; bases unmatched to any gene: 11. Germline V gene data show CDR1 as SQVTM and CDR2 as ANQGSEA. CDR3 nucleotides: TGCAGCGGATACAGACAGGGCCTAGCTAACTATGGCTACACCTTC. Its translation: CSGYRQGLANYGYTF.

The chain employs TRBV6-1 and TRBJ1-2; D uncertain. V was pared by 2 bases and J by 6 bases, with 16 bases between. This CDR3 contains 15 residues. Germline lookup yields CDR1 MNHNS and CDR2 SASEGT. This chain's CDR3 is CASSETPDYRNGYTF. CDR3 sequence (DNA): TGTGCCAGCAGTGAAACCCCCGACTATCGGAATGGCTACACCTTC.

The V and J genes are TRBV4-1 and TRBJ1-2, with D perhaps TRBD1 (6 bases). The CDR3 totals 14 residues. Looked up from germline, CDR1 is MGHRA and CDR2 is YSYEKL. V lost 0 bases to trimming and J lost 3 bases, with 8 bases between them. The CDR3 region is CASSQDRGYYGYTF. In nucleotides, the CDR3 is TGCGCCAGCAGCCAAGATAGGGGGTACTATGGCTACACCTTC.

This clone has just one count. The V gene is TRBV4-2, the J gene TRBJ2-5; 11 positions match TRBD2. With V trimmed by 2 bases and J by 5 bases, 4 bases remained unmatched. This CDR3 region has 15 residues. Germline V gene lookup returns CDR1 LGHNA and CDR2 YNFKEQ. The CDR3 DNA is TGTGCCAGCAGCCAAATTAGCGGGGGGGTGGAGACCCAGTACTTC. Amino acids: CASSQISGGVETQYF.

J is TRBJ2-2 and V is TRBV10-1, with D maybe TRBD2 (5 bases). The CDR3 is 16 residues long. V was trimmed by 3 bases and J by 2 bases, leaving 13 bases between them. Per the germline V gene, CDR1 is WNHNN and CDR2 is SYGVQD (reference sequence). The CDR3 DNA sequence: TGCGCCAGCAGTGATAAACAGCGGCCCAACACCGGGGAGCTGTTTTTT. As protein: CASSDKQRPNTGELFF.